Listed below are T cell receptor beta chains from one sample, sequenced in a study of control samples from healthy donors and cancer patients. Data came from immunoSEQ multiplex PCR; TCRdb stores just in-frame clones and leaves some out. The sample holds about 59,000 clones; about 92% are singletons and the top ten take 1.7%. Sequenced sample: PBMCs. These receptors originate from a man in his forties or fifties with colorectal cancer. Both conserved end residues are part of each CDR3. A D gene is named only where the DNA matches it firmly. Clone size is not always given. Where it is, it says once, few, many or a class for expanded clones.

>TRBV4-1|TRBJ1-2|TRBD1|-
TGCGCCAGCAGCCCCCTGGGACAGGCCAACTATGGCTACACCTTC
CASSPLGQANYGYTF
>TRBV5-6|TRBJ1-5|-|-
TGTGCCAGCAGCTTTTGGGGTTATAGCAATCAGCCCCAGCATTTT
CASSFWGYSNQPQHF
>TRBV18|TRBJ2-5|-|-
TGTGCCAGCTCACCACCTACAAATCGAGAGACCCAGTACTTC
CASSPPTNRETQYF
>TRBV27|TRBJ1-5|TRBD1|-
TGTGCCAGCAGTTTAAGACAGGGGTTTGGTCAGCCCCAGCATTTT
CASSLRQGFGQPQHF
>TRBV5-1|TRBJ2-7|-|-
TGCGCCAGCAGCCTTATTGGGACTTTCGACGAGCAGTACTTC
CASSLIGTFDEQYF
>TRBV3-1/TRBV3-2|TRBJ2-3|-|-
TGTGCCAGCAGCCATCAGGGACGTGGCACAGATACGCAGTATTTT
CASSHQGRGTDTQYF
>TRBV6-1|TRBJ2-7|-|-
TGTGCCAGCAGTGAAGACAGGGCGTACGAGCAGTACTTC
CASSEDRAYEQYF
>TRBV19|TRBJ2-3|TRBD1|-
TGTGCCAGTACCCCGACAGGGGCGACTAGCACAGATACGCAGTATTTT
CASTPTGATSTDTQYF
>TRBV4-1|TRBJ1-4|-|-
TGCGCCAGCAGCCAAGATGATAGCACTAATGAAAAACTGTTTTTT
CASSQDDSTNEKLFF
>TRBV6-2/TRBV6-3|TRBJ2-7|TRBD1|-
TGTGCCAGCAGTTACTCGACAGGGGGGACCTACGAGCAGTACTTC
CASSYSTGGTYEQYF
>TRBV7-8|TRBJ1-5|-|-
TGTGCCAGCAGCTTAGAGTACGGCAATCAGCCCCAGCATTTT
CASSLEYGNQPQHF
>TRBV21-1|TRBJ2-7|-|once
TGTGCCGGCACACCAGGGACAGGGGGCCACGAGCAGTACTTC
CAGTPGTGGHEQYF
>TRBV15|TRBJ2-1|-|once
TGTGCCACCAGCGGGCCGGATATAGCACGGGGGACCCACTACAATGAGCAGTTCTTC
CATSGPDIARGTHYNEQFF
>TRBV12-3/TRBV12-4|TRBJ1-2|TRBD1|-
TGTGCCAGCAGAACAGGGGGACTTAAAGGCTACACCTTC
CASRTGGLKGYTF
>TRBV19|TRBJ1-1|-|-
TGTGCCAGTAGCATGAACACTGAAGCTTTCTTT
CASSMNTEAFF
>TRBV5-1|TRBJ1-2|-|-
TGCGCCTTACAGAGGGCTACAAGGGATGGCTACACCTTC
CALQRATRDGYTF
>TRBV4-1|TRBJ2-7|-|medium-sized
TGCGCCAGCAGCCAAGAGTCCGGGGGCTCCTACGAGCAGTACTTC
CASSQESGGSYEQYF
>TRBV2|TRBJ1-2|-|-
TGTGCCAGCAGTCCCCAAGGGGGGAACTATGGCTACACCTTC
CASSPQGGNYGYTF
>TRBV5-8|TRBJ2-2|-|-
TGTGCCAGCAGCAAAAACACCGGGGAGCTGTTTTTT
CASSKNTGELFF
>TRBV20-1|TRBJ1-1|-|-
TGCAGTGCTCAACTGAACACTGAAGCTTTCTTT
CSAQLNTEAFF
>TRBV11-2|TRBJ2-3|TRBD2|-
TGTGCCAGCAGCTTAGTCGGGGACTACGGGGGTACGCAGTATTTT
CASSLVGDYGGTQYF
>TRBV7-9|TRBJ1-2|-|once
TGTGCCAGCTTAACGGGGATCGGCTCGATAAACTATGGCTACACCTTC
CASLTGIGSINYGYTF
>TRBV24-1|TRBJ1-1|-|-
TGTGCCACCAGTGACAGGACGGAAGCTTTCTTT
CATSDRTEAFF
>TRBV29-1|TRBJ1-5|-|-
TGCAGCGTTGAATCCACACAGGGACAGCCCCAGCATTTT
CSVESTQGQPQHF
>TRBV21-1|TRBJ2-1|-|-
TGTGCCAGCAGCAAAATCCGGCAGACCCGTTACAATGAGCAGTTCTTC
CASSKIRQTRYNEQFF
>TRBV5-6|TRBJ1-2|-|-
TGTGCCAGCAGCTTGATTCTCCGGCAGCACTATGGCTACACCTTC
CASSLILRQHYGYTF
>TRBV20-1|TRBJ2-7|-|-
TGCAGTGCTAGCGGGAACTACGAGCAGTACTTC
CSASGNYEQYF
>TRBV11-2|TRBJ2-7|TRBD2|-
TGTGCCAGCAGCTTAGATGGGTGGACTAGCGGGGGGGCCGGTGACCACGAGCAGTACTTC
CASSLDGWTSGGAGDHEQYF
>TRBV30|TRBJ2-5|-|-
TGTGCCTGGAGTGGCCTCTCCCAGGAGAGCGAGACCCAGTACTTC
CAWSGLSQESETQYF
>TRBV6-5|TRBJ2-2|TRBD1|once
TGTGCCAGCAGTCGACAGGGGAGGAACACCGGGGAGCTGTTTTTT
CASSRQGRNTGELFF
>TRBV4-3|TRBJ2-1|TRBD2|-
TGCGCCAGCAGTTGGGGGGGCTACAATGAGCAGTTCTTC
CASSWGGYNEQFF
>TRBV5-1|TRBJ2-1|-|-
TGCGCCAGCAGATCGGCCCGGGGGCCGTCCTACAATGAGCAGTTCTTC
CASRSARGPSYNEQFF
>TRBV20-1|TRBJ1-6|-|-
TGCAGTGCTAGTTTTGGCCTTCGGACCTATAATTCACCCCTCCACTTT
CSASFGLRTYNSPLHF
>TRBV2|TRBJ1-1|TRBD1|once
TGTGCCAGCAGTGTAGAACAGGGGGCGCGTTCTGAAGCTTTCTTT
CASSVEQGARSEAFF
>TRBV11-2|TRBJ1-3|-|-
TGTGCCAGCAGCCCGCCCTCTGGAAACACCATATATTTT
CASSPPSGNTIYF
>TRBV12-3/TRBV12-4|TRBJ2-1|TRBD2|-
TGTGCCAGCAGTCCTCCCGGGGGGAGGGAACAGTTCTTC
CASSPPGGREQFF
>TRBV21-1|TRBJ2-7|-|-
TGTGCCAGCAGCAAAGGAGACAAAACCTACGAGCAGTACTTC
CASSKGDKTYEQYF
>TRBV4-2|TRBJ1-2|-|-
TGTGCCAGCAGGGGGGGTCCCGACAACTATGGCTACACCTTC
CASRGGPDNYGYTF
>TRBV11-3|TRBJ2-7|-|-
TGTGCCAGCAGCTCTCCTTACGAGCAGTACTTC
CASSSPYEQYF
>TRBV19|TRBJ1-5|-|-
TGTGCCTCATCGACGTCTGGAGACAATCAGCCCCAGCATTTT
CASSTSGDNQPQHF
>TRBV5-6|TRBJ2-7|-|-
TGTGCCAGCAGCTTGACGGTTTACGAGCAGTACTTC
CASSLTVYEQYF
>TRBV21-1|TRBJ1-1|-|-
TGTGCCAGCGGAACTCAGGGCCCTCAATATATCGCTGAAGCTTTCTTT
CASGTQGPQYIAEAFF
>TRBV30|TRBJ2-7|TRBD1|-
TGTGCCTTAGAAGGCAGGGGGCTCGCCGAGCAGTACTTC
CALEGRGLAEQYF
>TRBV4-2|TRBJ1-3|-|-
TGTGCCAGCAGCCAAGGGGGGCTGGTAGGAGACACCATATATTTT
CASSQGGLVGDTIYF
>TRBV19|TRBJ1-2|TRBD1|-
TGTGCCAGTAGTTCACAGGGGTTCTATGGCTACACCTTC
CASSSQGFYGYTF
>TRBV7-8|TRBJ2-2|-|once
TGTGCCAGCAGCCCTAAGTTCAGCGGGGAGCTGTTTTTT
CASSPKFSGELFF
>TRBV5-1|TRBJ1-4|-|-
TGCGCCAGCAGCTTGGAGGGTGCGGCGGGGAAACTGTTTTTT
CASSLEGAAGKLFF
>TRBV18|TRBJ1-3|-|-
TGTGCCAGCTCACCACAGACGGAAGGGGTTGGAAACACCATATATTTT
CASSPQTEGVGNTIYF
>TRBV18|TRBJ1-1|-|-
TGTGCCAGCTCCCGAGAGGAAGCCACTGAAGCTTTCTTT
CASSREEATEAFF
>TRBV7-3|TRBJ2-7|TRBD2|-
TGTGCCAGCAGCAGCCGTACGGGAGGGTCCGAGCAGTACTTC
CASSSRTGGSEQYF
>TRBV5-5|TRBJ2-2|-|-
TGTGCCAGCAGCATAACACCGAACACCGGGGAGCTGTTTTTT
CASSITPNTGELFF
>TRBV3-1/TRBV3-2|TRBJ2-2|-|-
TGTGCCAGCAGCCAAGTCTGGACAGCTCACACCGGGGAGCTGTTTTTT
CASSQVWTAHTGELFF
>TRBV7-9|TRBJ2-1|-|-
TGTGCCAGCAGTCGGCTGCCGCTTTACAATGAGCAGTTCTTC
CASSRLPLYNEQFF
>TRBV6-5|TRBJ1-1|-|once
TGTGCCAGTGCCCCCAGGCTGAACACTGAAGCTTTCTTT
CASAPRLNTEAFF
>TRBV24-1|TRBJ1-2|-|-
TGTGCCACCAGTGAAAGTACAGGGAATGGCTACACCTTC
CATSESTGNGYTF
>TRBV5-1|TRBJ2-7|-|-
TGCGCCAGCAGCTTGATCTCGGGGTACGAGCAGTACTTC
CASSLISGYEQYF
>TRBV29-1|TRBJ2-7|TRBD1|-
TGCAGCGTCAAGGACAGGGGAAAAATCTACGAGCAGTACTTC
CSVKDRGKIYEQYF